A selection of T cell receptor beta chains follows, all from one sample in a study of CXCR3-negative and CXCR3-positive naive CD8 T cells. TCRdb re-analyzed the 5' RACE reads; it lists each CDR3 protein once, without DNA. The sample totals approximately 96,000 distinct CDR3 sequences. The sequenced material came from naive CXCR3+ CD8+ T cells from blood. The receptor set was obtained from a human donor in good health. Some clones in this sample may be carry-over from other donors' samples. Each CDR3 is given with its conserved first and last residue. Clone size is given for some rows only: seen once, a few or many times, or a class if the clone is expanded.

j_call clone_size v_call cdr3_aa
TRBJ1-5 NA TRBV12-3/TRBV12-4 CASSLVSPNQPQHF
TRBJ2-1 NA TRBV20-1 CSAISGSGGNEQFF
TRBJ2-1 NA TRBV19 CASSPSGNEQFF
TRBJ2-7 NA TRBV5-6 CASSSLPDRVDEQYF
TRBJ2-2 NA TRBV3-1 CASTETPPGGGLFF
TRBJ1-2 NA TRBV29-1 CSVDQGLDGYTF
TRBJ2-1 NA TRBV6-2/TRBV6-3 CASSYWLAGAYNEQFF
TRBJ2-1 NA TRBV5-1 CASSFRSSYNEQFF
TRBJ2-1 NA TRBV7-9 CASNFPLGIAGPTDEQFF
TRBJ2-4 NA TRBV5-1 CASATETQLAKNIQYF
TRBJ2-3 NA TRBV10-3 CAILAGGPDTQYF
TRBJ2-7 NA TRBV4-3 CASSQERAYEQYF
TRBJ2-7 NA TRBV3-1 CASSPGLAPYEQYF
TRBJ2-3 NA TRBV12-3/TRBV12-4 CASTFGTGFAF
TRBJ2-5 NA TRBV12-3/TRBV12-4 CASKDPLGETQYF
TRBJ1-5 NA TRBV2 CASSAPGVGSQPQHF
TRBJ2-7 NA TRBV7-2 CASSLEVAGVLGEQYF
TRBJ2-5 NA TRBV10-3 CAIRLGQEQETQYF
TRBJ2-5 NA TRBV27 CASSRVSVKETQYF
TRBJ2-7 medium-sized TRBV7-9 CASSSLAGEASGSYEQYF
TRBJ2-7 NA TRBV5-1 CASSLDATAEQYF
TRBJ2-7 NA TRBV20-1 CSAREGGSSSYEQYF
TRBJ2-2 NA TRBV29-1 CSVEVDSNTGELFF
TRBJ2-1 NA TRBV4-3 CASSNRGGFPDNEQFF
TRBJ2-7 NA TRBV7-9 CASSSRGTYEQYF
TRBJ2-7 NA TRBV19 CASSQDWAGSYEQYF
TRBJ2-7 NA TRBV29-1 CSVDQGSAYVQYF
TRBJ2-5 NA TRBV7-9 CASSPRDSRRETQYF
TRBJ2-1 NA TRBV27 CASSLSAGSGGAWLNEQFF
TRBJ2-3 NA TRBV4-3 CASSQTLTSGGTTDTQYF
TRBJ2-2 NA TRBV7-9 CASSFSATGEMFF
TRBJ2-1 NA TRBV29-1 CSVEDLMGDNEQFF
TRBJ2-2 NA TRBV29-1 CSARDASTGELFF
TRBJ1-2 NA TRBV29-1 CSVDGRNYGYTF
TRBJ1-2 NA TRBV27 CASSRPGDGYTF
TRBJ2-7 NA TRBV12-3/TRBV12-4 CASSLGLAEAYEQYF
TRBJ1-2 NA TRBV28 CASSFDATARNNGYTF
TRBJ2-4 NA TRBV23-1 CASSQGTRGGKNIQYF
TRBJ2-2 NA TRBV6-2/TRBV6-3 CASSYPPGITGELFF
TRBJ1-3 NA TRBV21-1 CASSKGYGVGNTIYF
TRBJ2-7 NA TRBV6-2/TRBV6-3 CASSSGRFYEQYF
TRBJ2-2 NA TRBV29-1 CSALSPNTGELFF
TRBJ2-7 NA TRBV7-3 CASSLTGRGGEGYEQYF
TRBJ2-7 NA TRBV2 CASIVYVQGDYEQYF
TRBJ2-7 NA TRBV20-1 CSARRDSPYEQYF
TRBJ2-1 NA TRBV9 CASSFHPGQGTYNEQFF
TRBJ2-7 NA TRBV7-9 CASSPATYEQYF
TRBJ2-1 NA TRBV19 CASKFSGVYNEQFF
TRBJ2-1 NA TRBV15 CATLSSGEYNEQFF
TRBJ2-7 NA TRBV29-1 CSADWGGQGFDGYTF
TRBJ2-5 NA TRBV27 CASSFGLAGGQETQYF
TRBJ2-7 NA TRBV6-2/TRBV6-3 CASTMGVTYEQYF
TRBJ1-1 NA TRBV6-2/TRBV6-3 CASSYPGRMNTEAFF
TRBJ2-1 NA TRBV10-3 CAISEPGLAGVEQFF
TRBJ2-2 NA TRBV7-6 CASSLGATGPNTGELFF
TRBJ2-7 NA TRBV25-1 CASSPQTEYEQYF
TRBJ2-3 NA TRBV5-1 CASSFSRTSTDTQYF
TRBJ1-4 NA TRBV9 CASGEGNGEKLFF
TRBJ2-1 NA TRBV27 CASRLPGQGYNEQFF
TRBJ2-2 NA TRBV7-2 CASSFPGELFF